A single sample gave rise to the 24 T cell receptor beta chains below, sequenced in a study of T cell clonotyping in hematopoietic cell transplantation. Libraries were prepared by immunoSEQ multiplex PCR; TCRdb keeps only in-frame clonotypes and omits some of them. The data hold more than 9,000 clones, with 75% to 95% observed a single time. Material: peripheral blood mononuclear cells. The receptor set was obtained from a woman between 45 and 60 years old in good health. Some clones in this sample may be carry-over from other donors' samples.

The gene calls are TRBV2 and TRBJ1-2; tentative D call: TRBD1 (6 bases). Trimming shortened V by 4 bases and J by 1 base, and 10 bases separated the two germline ends. CDR3 length: 14 residues. The germline V gene encodes CDR1 SNHLY and CDR2 FYNNEI. The CDR3 is CASSAGALNYGYTF. Here the CDR3 DNA reads TGTGCCAGCAGTGCAGGGGCCCTTAACTATGGCTACACCTTC.

V usage is TRBV28 and J usage is TRBJ1-2; unclear D gene. This CDR3 region has 16 residues. Germline CDR1 MDHEN, CDR2 SYDVKM. Trimming removed 3 bases at V and 5 bases at J, with 19 bases between. The CDR3 reads CASSLNGVEQLYGYTF. The CDR3 coding sequence is TGTGCCAGCAGTTTGAACGGAGTAGAACAATTATATGGCTACACCTTC.

The chain uses TRBV7-2 and TRBJ1-2; D possibly corresponds to TRBD1 (5 bases). Germline assignment: CDR1 SGHTA and CDR2 FQGNSA. Trimming left V 0 bases short and J 1 base short, with 9 bases between. The CDR3 length is 15 residues. The CDR3: CASSLAGGYNYGYTF. The CDR3 DNA is TGTGCCAGCAGCTTAGCCGGGGGATATAACTATGGCTACACCTTC.

This chain uses TRBV6-5 with TRBJ2-5; 8 bases agree with TRBD2. After removal of 2 bases from V and 6 bases from J, the junction contained 11 bases not matched to a gene. The CDR3 sequence is 16 residues long. Germline CDR1 and CDR2: MNHEY and SVGAGI. The CDR3 sequence is CASSYRGTREAQTQYF. DNA for the CDR3: TGTGCCAGCAGTTACCGTGGGACTAGGGAGGCCCAGACCCAGTACTTC.

This chain uses TRBV19 with TRBJ1-1; 7 nucleotides agree with TRBD1. This CDR3 is built from 16 residues. The junction had 11 bases not matched to a gene; V was cut back by 6 bases and J by 1 base. Per germline, CDR1 LNHDA and CDR2 SQIVND (reference sequence). The CDR3 spells CASSPNRQGQNTEAFF. The CDR3 nucleotides are TGTGCCAGTAGCCCTAACCGACAGGGACAGAACACTGAAGCTTTCTTT.

The V call is TRBV5-4, the J call TRBJ2-1; TRBD1 aligns across 7 bases. The CDR3 contains 15 residues. The germline V gene has CDR1 SGHNT and CDR2 YYREEE (reference sequence). The V gene end was trimmed by 0 bases and the J gene end by 4 bases; junction bases not matched to a gene: 4. The DNA for the CDR3 is TGTGCCAGCAGCTTGGACAGGGGCGGATACAATGAGCAGTTCTTC. It yields the protein CASSLDRGGYNEQFF. Looking up the rest from reference TRBV5-4 and TRBJ2-1 gives the full variable domain: ETGVTQSPTHLIKTRGQQVTLRCSSQSGHNTVSWYQQALGQGPQFIFQYYREEENGRGNFPPRFSGLQFPNYSSELNVNALELDDSALYLCASSLDRGGYNEQFFGPGTRLTVL.

The V and J genes are TRBV29-1 and TRBJ2-3; D is undetermined. The V gene's germline CDR1 is SQVTM and CDR2 ANQGSEA. V dropped 4 bases and J dropped 0 bases, with 8 bases sitting between them. The CDR3 covers 13 residues. The CDR3 DNA sequence: TGCAGCGTTGTGGTGGACAGCACAGATACGCAGTATTTT. The encoded protein is CSVVVDSTDTQYF.

Only one count was recorded for this clone. This sequence joins TRBV5-4 and TRBJ1-1; TRBD1 aligns across 12 bases. The trim removed 1 base at V and 8 bases at J, leaving 9 bases unmatched. CDR3 size: 16 residues. CDR1 and CDR2 (germline): SGHNT, YYREEE (reference sequence). The DNA of the CDR3 is TGTGCCAGCAGCTTGACCGGGACAGGGGGCGCGGCCGAAGCTTTCTTT. Its protein product is CASSLTGTGGAAEAFF.

The chain joins TRBV11-3 to TRBJ2-5; D possibly uses TRBD1 or TRBD2 (6 bases each). CDR1 and CDR2 from the germline V gene are SGHNT and YENEEA. This CDR3 is built from 17 residues. V lost 1 base and J 0 bases, leaving 15 bases between the germline ends. The CDR3 loop reads CASSLGTGTPYQETQYF. In nucleotides, the CDR3 is TGTGCCAGCAGCTTAGGAACAGGGACTCCGTACCAAGAGACCCAGTACTTC.

V is TRBV27 and J is TRBJ1-5, with a possible D match to TRBD1 (5 bases). The CDR3 loop spans 15 amino acids. V gave up 4 bases and J gave up 2 bases, with 12 bases separating them. Germline loops: CDR1 MNHEY, CDR2 SMNVEV (reference sequence). Written as DNA, the CDR3 is TGTGCCAGCAGTTCCGGGACTTTGGGCAATCAGCCCCAGCATTTT. This translates into CASSSGTLGNQPQHF.

J is TRBJ1-5 and V is TRBV6-1; D unclear. CDR1 MNHNS and CDR2 SASEGT come from the germline V gene. Trimming removed 4 bases at V and 0 bases at J, with 10 bases between. The CDR3 runs to 15 residues. Here the CDR3 DNA reads TGTGCCAGCAGTGTTGAGGGTAATAGCAATCAGCCCCAGCATTTT. Translation: CASSVEGNSNQPQHF.

V is TRBV29-1 and J is TRBJ2-5, with 11 bases identical to TRBD1. The CDR3 contains 14 residues. Losses at the gene ends were 4 bases for V and 5 bases for J; bases not matched to a gene: 6. Germline lookup yields CDR1 SQVTM and CDR2 ANQGSEA. For the CDR3, the DNA is TGCAGCGTTGCCGGGACAGGGGGATGGGAGACCCAGTACTTC. Its protein is CSVAGTGGWETQYF.

There are a few counts of this clone. The genes are TRBV5-1 and TRBJ1-5; D is possibly TRBD1 (5 bases). Trimming pared 0 bases from V and 3 bases from J, leaving 7 bases between. CDR3 length: 14 amino acids. Germline values: CDR1 SGHRS, CDR2 YFSETQ. The CDR3 coding sequence is TGCGCCAGCAGCTTGGAGGGGAACAATCAGCCCCAGCATTTT. Protein sequence: CASSLEGNNQPQHF.

The J gene is TRBJ2-7, the V gene TRBV20-1, with no clear D. CDR1 is DFQATT, CDR2 SNEGSKA, per germline (reference sequence). The CDR3 sequence is 11 residues long. Between the trimmed V and J ends, which lost 0 bases and 6 bases, there was a span of 6 bases. CDR3 bases: TGCAGTGCTAGAGACGGCCCCGAGCAGTACTTC. Protein sequence: CSARDGPEQYF.

The gene calls are TRBV5-7 and TRBJ1-1; D remains unclear. TRBV5-7 is treated as an ORF (open reading frame) with a function not yet certain. V was trimmed by 4 bases and J by 5 bases, leaving 18 bases between them. This CDR3 contains 15 residues. The CDR3 sequence is CASSIAIRRWTEAFF. CDR3 sequence (DNA): TGTGCCAGCAGCATTGCAATCAGGAGATGGACTGAAGCTTTCTTT.

The chain links TRBV20-1 to TRBJ1-4; possibly TRBD1 for D (5 bases). V was cut by 6 bases and J by 10 bases, with 9 bases left in between. The CDR3 spans 10 residues. Germline loops: CDR1 DFQATT, CDR2 SNEGSKA (reference sequence). The CDR3 DNA reads as TGCAGTGCAGGGGTCGGAAAACTGTTTTTT. It is translated as CSAGVGKLFF.

This clone was seen more than once but under ten times. This sequence joins TRBV7-6 and TRBJ1-4; 9 bases are a match to TRBD1. This CDR3 comprises 15 residues. Trimming at V came to 8 bases and at J to 7 bases, leaving 11 bases not matched to a gene. Looked up from germline, CDR1 is SGHVS and CDR2 is FNYEAQ. The CDR3 DNA sequence: TGTGCCAGCGGCGATCCGGGACAGGGTTCTGAAAAACTGTTTTTT. It codes for CASGDPGQGSEKLFF.

This rearrangement joins TRBV7-2 to TRBJ1-5; 7 bases fit TRBD1. Germline trimming cut 5 bases from V and 6 bases from J; bases unmatched to any gene: 4. CDR3 size: 13 residues. Germline V gene data show CDR1 as SGHTA and CDR2 as FQGNSA. In nucleotides, the CDR3 is TGTGCCAGCAGCCCTTGGGACAGTCAGCCCCAGCATTTT. Its protein is CASSPWDSQPQHF.

The chain employs TRBV19 and TRBJ1-5; D not resolved. Germline assignment: CDR1 LNHDA and CDR2 SQIVND (reference sequence). The length of the CDR3 is 15 residues. V shed 5 bases and J shed 1 base, with 12 bases lying between them. Here the CDR3 DNA reads TGTGCCAGTAGTGCCATCCCAGGCAGCAATCAGCCCCAGCATTTT. This encodes CASSAIPGSNQPQHF.

The count of this clone is one. The chain has TRBV28 and TRBJ1-2, with D possibly being TRBD1 (6 bases). The V gene's germline CDR1 is MDHEN and CDR2 SYDVKM. CDR3 length: 17 residues. V lost 4 bases, J lost 3 bases, and 21 bases lay in between. CDR3 DNA sequence: TGTGCCAGCAGTTCGTCCCTGGACAGTGGAGGGTACTATGGCTACACCTTC. This gives the protein CASSSSLDSGGYYGYTF.

The chain links TRBV5-4 to TRBJ1-6; perhaps TRBD1 as D (5 bases). Looked up from germline, CDR1 is SGHNT and CDR2 is YYREEE (reference sequence). This CDR3 is 16 amino acids long. V was trimmed by 0 bases and J by 7 bases, leaving 14 bases between them. In nucleotides, the CDR3 is TGTGCCAGCAGCTTGGGTCCGGGACGGGAAAATTCACCCCTCCACTTT. It specifies CASSLGPGRENSPLHF.

The gene calls are TRBV4-2 and TRBJ1-6; TRBD1 agrees at 11 bases. The V segment lost 0 bases and the J segment 8 bases; nucleotides outside the gene matches: 9. Germline values: CDR1 LGHNA, CDR2 YNFKEQ. This CDR3 spans 18 amino acids. This CDR3 is CASSQDRDRGDRYSPLHF. The CDR3 bases are TGTGCCAGCAGCCAAGATAGGGACAGGGGGGATCGATATTCACCCCTCCACTTT.

The chain combines TRBV7-2 with TRBJ1-6; D is perhaps TRBD1 (6 bases). V lost 1 base to trimming and J lost 5 bases, with 12 bases between them. Germline-derived CDR1 and CDR2 are SGHTA and FQGNSA. The CDR3 is 16 residues long. The CDR3 protein is CASSLDQQGNNSPLHF. The CDR3 region has the DNA TGTGCCAGCAGCTTAGATCAACAGGGCAATAATTCACCCCTCCACTTT. Looking up the rest from reference TRBV7-2 and TRBJ1-6 gives the full variable domain: GAGVSQSPSNKVTEKGKDVELRCDPISGHTALYWYRQSLGQGLEFLIYFQGNSAPDKSGLPSDRFSAERTGGSVSTLTIQRTQQEDSAVYLCASSLDQQGNNSPLHFGNGTRLTVT.

The chain employs TRBV4-3 and TRBJ1-2; a possible D gene is TRBD1 (6 bases). CDR1 is LGHNA and CDR2 is YSLEER in the germline V gene. This CDR3 region has 17 residues. V lost 0 bases, J lost 1 base, and 15 bases lay in between. Written as DNA, the CDR3 is TGCGCCAGCAGCCAAGAAACGACAGGTCGATTTAACTATGGCTACACCTTC. It encodes CASSQETTGRFNYGYTF.